This TCR beta chain was obtained from a study of T cell responses to AZD1222 COVID-19 vaccine. Study details: It was second doses at about 4 or about 12 weeks that were pooled.

Profiled with immunoSEQ multiplex PCR; TCRdb holds only in-frame clones, not every one. The table lists roughly 77,000 clones, 85% to 95% of them singletons. CDR1 and CDR2 (germline): SGHRS, YFSETQ. V gave up 0 bases and J gave up 5 bases, with 9 bases separating them. This CDR3 contains 15 residues. The source is an adult in good health. The V call is TRBV5-1, the J call TRBJ1-6; D remains ambiguous. The sample consisted of peripheral blood, taken on day 0 of AZD1222 vaccination. The CDR3 DNA reads TGCGCCAGCAGCTTGGGTCCCGAGGATAATTCACCCCTCCACTTT. This gives the protein CASSLGPEDNSPLHF.